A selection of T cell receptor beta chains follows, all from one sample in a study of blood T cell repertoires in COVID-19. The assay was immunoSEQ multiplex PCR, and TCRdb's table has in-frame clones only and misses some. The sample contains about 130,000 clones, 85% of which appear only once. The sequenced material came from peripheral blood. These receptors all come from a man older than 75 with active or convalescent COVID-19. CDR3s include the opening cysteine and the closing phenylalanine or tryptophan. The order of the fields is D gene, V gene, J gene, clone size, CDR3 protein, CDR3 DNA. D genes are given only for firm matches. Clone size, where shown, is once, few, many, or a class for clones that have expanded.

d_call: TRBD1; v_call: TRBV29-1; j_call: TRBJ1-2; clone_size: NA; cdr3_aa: CSVEERRGGGRYTF; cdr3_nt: TGCAGCGTTGAAGAAAGGCGAGGGGGCGGTCGCTACACCTTC
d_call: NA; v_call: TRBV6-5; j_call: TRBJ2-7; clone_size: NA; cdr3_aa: CASSHPGGANYEQYF; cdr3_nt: TGTGCCAGCAGCCACCCTGGGGGGGCAAACTACGAGCAGTACTTC
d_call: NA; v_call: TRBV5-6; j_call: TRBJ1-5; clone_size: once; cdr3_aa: CASSSRERGNQPQHF; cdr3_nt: TGTGCCAGCAGCTCCCGGGAGAGGGGCAATCAGCCCCAGCATTTT
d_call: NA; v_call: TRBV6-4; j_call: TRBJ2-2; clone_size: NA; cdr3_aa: CASSIEIYTGELFF; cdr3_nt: TGTGCCAGCAGTATCGAGATATACACCGGGGAGCTGTTTTTT
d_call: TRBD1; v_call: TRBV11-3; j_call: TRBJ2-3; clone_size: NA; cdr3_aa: CASSPGQGGPDTQYF; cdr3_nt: TGTGCCAGCAGCCCGGGACAGGGGGGCCCAGATACGCAGTATTTT
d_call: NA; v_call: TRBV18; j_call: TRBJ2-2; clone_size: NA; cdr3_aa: CASSPEVGTGELFF; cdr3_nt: TGTGCCAGCTCACCAGAGGTGGGCACCGGGGAGCTGTTTTTT
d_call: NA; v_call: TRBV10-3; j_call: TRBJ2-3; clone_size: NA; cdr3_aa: CAIWGGTTSDTQYF; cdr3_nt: TGTGCCATCTGGGGGGGCACTACCTCAGATACGCAGTATTTT
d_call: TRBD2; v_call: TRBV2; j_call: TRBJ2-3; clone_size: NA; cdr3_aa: CASSPAPSGGAGTQYF; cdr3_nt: TGTGCCAGCAGTCCGGCCCCTAGCGGGGGGGCAGGGACGCAGTATTTT
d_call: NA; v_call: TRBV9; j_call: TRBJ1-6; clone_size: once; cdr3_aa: CASSVAGTNVNSPLHF; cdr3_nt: TGTGCCAGCAGCGTAGCTGGGACAAATGTAAATTCACCCCTCCACTTT
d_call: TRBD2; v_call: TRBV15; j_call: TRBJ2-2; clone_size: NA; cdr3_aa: CATSRASGIGGTGELFF; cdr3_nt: TGTGCCACCAGCAGAGCTAGCGGGATAGGTGGAACCGGGGAGCTGTTTTTT
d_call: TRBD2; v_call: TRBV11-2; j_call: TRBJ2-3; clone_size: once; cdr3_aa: CASSFQTSGRRFSDTQYF; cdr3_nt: TGTGCCAGCAGCTTCCAGACTAGCGGGAGAAGATTCTCAGATACGCAGTATTTT
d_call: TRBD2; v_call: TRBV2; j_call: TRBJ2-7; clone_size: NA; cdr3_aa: CASSGGGGNYEQYF; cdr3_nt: TGTGCCAGCAGTGGGGGCGGGGGAAACTACGAGCAGTACTTC
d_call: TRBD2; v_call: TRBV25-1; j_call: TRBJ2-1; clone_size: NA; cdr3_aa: CASSEYDGRDEQFF; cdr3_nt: TGTGCCAGCAGTGAATACGATGGGAGGGATGAGCAGTTCTTC
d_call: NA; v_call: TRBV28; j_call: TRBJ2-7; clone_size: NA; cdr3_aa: CASRGQIEQYF; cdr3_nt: TGTGCCAGCAGAGGACAAATCGAGCAGTACTTC
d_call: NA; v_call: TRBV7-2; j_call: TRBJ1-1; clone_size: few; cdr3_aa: CASSLAGEGTEAFF; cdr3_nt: TGTGCCAGCAGCTTGGCAGGGGAGGGCACTGAAGCTTTCTTT
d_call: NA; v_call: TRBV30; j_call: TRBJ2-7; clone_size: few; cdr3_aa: CAWSVRGAFYEQYF; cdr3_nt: TGTGCCTGGAGTGTACGGGGGGCCTTTTACGAGCAGTACTTC
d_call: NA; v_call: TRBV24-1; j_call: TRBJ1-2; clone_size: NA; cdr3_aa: CATSRRDYGYTF; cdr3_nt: TGTGCCACCAGTCGCAGGGACTATGGCTACACCTTC
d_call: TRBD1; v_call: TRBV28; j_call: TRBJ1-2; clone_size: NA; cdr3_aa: CASSYGTGGYGYTF; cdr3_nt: TGTGCCAGCAGTTACGGGACAGGGGGCTATGGCTACACCTTC
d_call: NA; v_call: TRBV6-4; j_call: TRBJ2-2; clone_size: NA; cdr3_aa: CASSSRQNTGELFF; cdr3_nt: TGTGCCAGCAGTTCAAGACAGAACACCGGGGAGCTGTTTTTT
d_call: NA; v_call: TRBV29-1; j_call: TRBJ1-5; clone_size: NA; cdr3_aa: CSGAGAKGQPQHF; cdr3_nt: TGCAGCGGGGCTGGGGCTAAGGGTCAGCCCCAGCATTTT
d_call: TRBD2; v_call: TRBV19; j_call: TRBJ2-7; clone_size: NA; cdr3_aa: CASSMGSGRTAGPYEQYF; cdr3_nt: TGTGCCAGTAGTATGGGCAGCGGGAGGACGGCGGGGCCCTACGAGCAGTACTTC
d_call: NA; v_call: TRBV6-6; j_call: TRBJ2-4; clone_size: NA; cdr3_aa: CASIYRRGDERSGDHIQYF; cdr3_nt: TGTGCCAGCATCTACCGCAGGGGGGACGAGAGAAGCGGCGACCACATTCAGTACTTC
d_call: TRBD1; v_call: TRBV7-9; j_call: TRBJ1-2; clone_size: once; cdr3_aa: CASSARQGSNYGYTF; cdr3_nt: TGTGCCAGCAGCGCGAGACAGGGGTCGAACTATGGCTACACCTTC
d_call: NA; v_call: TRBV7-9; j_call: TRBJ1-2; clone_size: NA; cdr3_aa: CASSGQGLIYGYTF; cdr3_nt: TGTGCCAGCAGTGGTCAGGGATTAATCTATGGCTACACCTTC
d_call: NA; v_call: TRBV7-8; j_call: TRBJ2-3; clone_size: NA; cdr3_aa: CASSLVKRTTDTQYF; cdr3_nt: TGTGCCAGCAGCTTAGTAAAGCGGACCACAGATACGCAGTATTTT
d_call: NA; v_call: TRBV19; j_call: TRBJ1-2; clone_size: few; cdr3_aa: CASSIPRDIGYGYTF; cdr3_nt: TGTGCCAGTAGTATTCCCCGGGACATAGGCTATGGCTACACCTTC
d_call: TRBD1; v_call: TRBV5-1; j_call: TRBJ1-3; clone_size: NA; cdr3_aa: CASSLNRGADGNTIYF; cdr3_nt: TGCGCCAGCAGCCTAAACAGGGGGGCGGACGGAAACACCATATATTTT
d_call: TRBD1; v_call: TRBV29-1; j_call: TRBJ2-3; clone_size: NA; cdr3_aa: CSVGDRADVYTQYF; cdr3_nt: TGCAGCGTTGGGGACAGGGCTGATGTATATACGCAGTATTTT
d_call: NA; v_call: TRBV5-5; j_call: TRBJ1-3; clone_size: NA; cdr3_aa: CASSLAEEDFLSGNTIYF; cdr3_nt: TGTGCCAGCAGCTTGGCCGAGGAAGATTTCCTCTCTGGAAACACCATATATTTT
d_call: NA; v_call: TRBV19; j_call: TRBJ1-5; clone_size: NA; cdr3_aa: CASSPPPVPQPQHF; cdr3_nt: TGTGCCAGTAGTCCTCCCCCGGTTCCCCAGCCCCAGCATTTT
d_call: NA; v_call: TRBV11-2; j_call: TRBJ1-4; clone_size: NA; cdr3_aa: CASSYLPAGANEKLFF; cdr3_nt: TGTGCCAGCAGCTACCTCCCGGCAGGGGCTAATGAAAAACTGTTTTTT
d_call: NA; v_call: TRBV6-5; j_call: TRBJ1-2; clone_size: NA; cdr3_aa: CASRRVSDGYTF; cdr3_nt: TGTGCCAGCCGGAGAGTAAGTGATGGCTACACCTTC
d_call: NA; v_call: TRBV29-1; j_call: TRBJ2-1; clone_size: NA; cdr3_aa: CSGDRTDNEQFF; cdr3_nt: TGCAGCGGCGATAGGACAGACAATGAGCAGTTCTTC
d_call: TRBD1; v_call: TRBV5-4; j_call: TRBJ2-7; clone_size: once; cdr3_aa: CASSLYGQGMVEQYF; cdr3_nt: TGTGCCAGCAGCTTGTACGGACAGGGAATGGTCGAGCAGTACTTC
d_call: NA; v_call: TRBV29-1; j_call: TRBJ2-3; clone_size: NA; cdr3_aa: CSVLFDTQYF; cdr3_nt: TGCAGCGTTTTATTTGATACGCAGTATTTT
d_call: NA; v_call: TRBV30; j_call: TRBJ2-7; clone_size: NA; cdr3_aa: CAWSVTGQTYEQYF; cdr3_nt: TGTGCCTGGAGTGTAACTGGACAAACCTACGAGCAGTACTTC
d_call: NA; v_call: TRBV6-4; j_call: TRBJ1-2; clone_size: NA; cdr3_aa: CASSESGARGYTF; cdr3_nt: TGTGCCAGCAGTGAGTCAGGGGCTCGCGGCTACACCTTC
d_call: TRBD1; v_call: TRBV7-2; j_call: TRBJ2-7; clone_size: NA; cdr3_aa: CASSLGTGFIEQYF; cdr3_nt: TGTGCCAGCAGCTTGGGGACAGGGTTCATCGAGCAGTACTTC
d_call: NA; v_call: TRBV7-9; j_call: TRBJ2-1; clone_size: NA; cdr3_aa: CASSRKVGYNEQFF; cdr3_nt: TGTGCCAGCAGCCGAAAGGTCGGGTACAATGAGCAGTTCTTC
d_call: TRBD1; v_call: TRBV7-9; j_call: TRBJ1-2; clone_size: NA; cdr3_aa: CASSFSGGKGYGYTF; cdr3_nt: TGTGCCAGCAGCTTCTCAGGGGGCAAGGGCTATGGCTACACCTTC
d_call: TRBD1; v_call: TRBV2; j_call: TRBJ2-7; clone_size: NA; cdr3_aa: CASNYRGDLYEQYF; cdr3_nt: TGTGCCAGCAATTACAGGGGCGACCTCTACGAGCAGTACTTC
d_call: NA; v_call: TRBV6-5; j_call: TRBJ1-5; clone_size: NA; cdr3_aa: CASSYGRNGQPQHF; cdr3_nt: TGTGCCAGCAGTTACGGTAGGAACGGGCAGCCCCAGCATTTT
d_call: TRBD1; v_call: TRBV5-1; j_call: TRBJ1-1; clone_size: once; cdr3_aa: CASSEGSGTGTEAFF; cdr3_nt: TGCGCCAGCAGCGAGGGGTCAGGGACAGGCACTGAAGCTTTCTTT
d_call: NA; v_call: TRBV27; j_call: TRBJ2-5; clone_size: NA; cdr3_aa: CASSLRLPATETQYF; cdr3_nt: TGTGCCAGCAGTTTGAGGTTGCCGGCCACAGAGACCCAGTACTTC
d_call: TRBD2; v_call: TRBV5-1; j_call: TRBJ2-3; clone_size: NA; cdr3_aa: CASSRTSGGAADTQYF; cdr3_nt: TGCGCCAGCAGCAGGACTAGCGGGGGGGCCGCTGATACGCAGTATTTT
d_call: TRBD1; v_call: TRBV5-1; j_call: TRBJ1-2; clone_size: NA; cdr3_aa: CASSISGGTYGYTF; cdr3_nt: TGCGCCAGCAGCATCTCAGGGGGTACATATGGCTACACCTTC
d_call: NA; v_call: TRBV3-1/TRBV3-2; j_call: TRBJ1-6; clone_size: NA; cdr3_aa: CASSQGGAGANSPLHF; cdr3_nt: TGTGCCAGCAGCCAGGGTGGGGCAGGCGCCAATTCACCCCTCCACTTT
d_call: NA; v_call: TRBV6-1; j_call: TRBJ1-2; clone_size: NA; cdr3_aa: CASSEARGSYGYTF; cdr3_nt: TGTGCCAGCAGTGAAGCGAGGGGGAGCTATGGCTACACCTTC
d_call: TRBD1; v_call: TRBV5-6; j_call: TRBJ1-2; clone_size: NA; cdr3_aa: CASSSQGDRVLYGYTF; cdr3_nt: TGTGCCAGCAGCTCCCAGGGGGACAGGGTGCTCTATGGCTACACCTTC
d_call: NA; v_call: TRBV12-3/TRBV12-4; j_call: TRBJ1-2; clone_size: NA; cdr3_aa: CASSPPSLYGYTF; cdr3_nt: TGTGCCAGCAGTCCACCCTCACTCTATGGCTACACCTTC
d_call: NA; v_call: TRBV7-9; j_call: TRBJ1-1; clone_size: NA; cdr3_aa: CASSLAGGYTEAFF; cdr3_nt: TGTGCCAGCAGCTTAGCGGGGGGTTACACTGAAGCTTTCTTT
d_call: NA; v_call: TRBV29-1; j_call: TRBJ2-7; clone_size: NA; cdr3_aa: CSVGAGSSYEQYF; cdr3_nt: TGCAGCGTTGGGGCGGGCAGCTCCTACGAGCAGTACTTC
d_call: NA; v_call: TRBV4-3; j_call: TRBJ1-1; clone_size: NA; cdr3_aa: CASSVNGGGNTEAFF; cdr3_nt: TGCGCCAGCAGCGTAAATGGGGGGGGGAACACTGAAGCTTTCTTT
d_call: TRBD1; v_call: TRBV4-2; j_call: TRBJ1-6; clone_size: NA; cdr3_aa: CASGQGAIRSYNSPLHF; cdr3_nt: TGTGCCAGCGGACAGGGGGCGATTCGCTCCTATAATTCACCCCTCCACTTT